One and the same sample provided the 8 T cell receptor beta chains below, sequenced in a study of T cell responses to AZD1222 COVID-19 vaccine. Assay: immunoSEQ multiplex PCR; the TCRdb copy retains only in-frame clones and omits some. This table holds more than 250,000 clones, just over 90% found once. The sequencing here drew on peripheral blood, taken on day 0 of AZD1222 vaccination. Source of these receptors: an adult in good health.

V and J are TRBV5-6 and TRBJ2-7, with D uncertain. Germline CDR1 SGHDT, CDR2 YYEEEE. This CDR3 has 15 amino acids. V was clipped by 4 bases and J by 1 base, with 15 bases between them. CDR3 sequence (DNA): TGTGCCAGCAGCGTGTCTGGCGGATTATCCTACGAGCAGTACTTC. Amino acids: CASSVSGGLSYEQYF.

The CDR3: CASSHSWGVSYNEQFF. The CDR3 DNA reads as TGTGCCAGCAGCCATTCCTGGGGGGTCTCCTACAATGAGCAGTTCTTC. The rearrangement links TRBV3-1 (or the pseudogene TRBV3-2) to TRBJ2-1; a possible D gene is TRBD2 (6 bases). Germline V lookup: CDR1 LGHDT, CDR2 YNNKEL (reference sequence). Trimming shortened V by 3 bases and J by 0 bases, and 12 bases separated the two germline ends. CDR3 size: 16 residues.

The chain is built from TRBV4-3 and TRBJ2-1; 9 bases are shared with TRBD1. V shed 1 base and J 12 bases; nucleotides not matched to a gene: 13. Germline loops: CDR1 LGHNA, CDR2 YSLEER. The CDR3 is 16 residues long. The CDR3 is CASSQGPGQGTGWQFF. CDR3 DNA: TGCGCCAGCAGCCAAGGACCGGGACAGGGCACTGGTTGGCAGTTCTTC.

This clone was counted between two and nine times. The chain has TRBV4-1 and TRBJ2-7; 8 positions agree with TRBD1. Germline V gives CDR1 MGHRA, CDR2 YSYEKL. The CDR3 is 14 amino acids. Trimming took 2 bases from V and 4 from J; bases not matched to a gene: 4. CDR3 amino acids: CASSQQGAGYEQYF. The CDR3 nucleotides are TGCGCCAGCAGCCAACAGGGGGCGGGTTACGAGCAGTACTTC.

The CDR3 here is CASSQDRTVTFSGNTIYF. In DNA, the CDR3 is TGCGCCAGCAGCCAAGATAGGACAGTTACCTTCTCTGGAAACACCATATATTTT. The V and J genes are TRBV4-3 and TRBJ1-3, with D possibly matching TRBD1 (6 bases). The V end lost 0 bases, the J end lost 0 bases, and 15 bases lay between the germline ends. Germline loops: CDR1 LGHNA, CDR2 YSLEER. The CDR3 is made up of 18 amino acids.

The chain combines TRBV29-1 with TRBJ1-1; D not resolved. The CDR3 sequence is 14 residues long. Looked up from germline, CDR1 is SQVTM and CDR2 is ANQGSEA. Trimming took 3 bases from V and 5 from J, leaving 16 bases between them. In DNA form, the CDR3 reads TGCAGCGTTGACGAAAAAGGGTTTTTAACTGAAGCTTTCTTT. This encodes CSVDEKGFLTEAFF.

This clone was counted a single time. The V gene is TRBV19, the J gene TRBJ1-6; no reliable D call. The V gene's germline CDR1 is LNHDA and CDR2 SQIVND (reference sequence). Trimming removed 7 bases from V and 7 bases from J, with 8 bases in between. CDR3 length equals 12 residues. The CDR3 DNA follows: TGTGCCAGTACCGACCGAAATTCACCCCTCCACTTT. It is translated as CASTDRNSPLHF.

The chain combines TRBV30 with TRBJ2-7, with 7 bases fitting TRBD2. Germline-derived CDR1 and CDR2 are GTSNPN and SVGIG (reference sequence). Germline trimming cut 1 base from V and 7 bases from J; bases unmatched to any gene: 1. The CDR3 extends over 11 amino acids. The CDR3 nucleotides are TGTGCCTGGAGTGACGGGGGGGAGCAGTACTTC. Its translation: CAWSDGGEQYF.